This TCR beta chain was identified during a study of blood T cells in healthy people across ages. Background on the study: Template switching picked up about one barcoded beta molecule for each two T cells.

Next came a second PCR, run for about 6 to 12 cycles, which used a sample-barcoded 5' primer along with a J-beta primer mix. TCRdb redid the calling of the 5' RACE reads with MiXCR, one entry per CDR3 protein. The profile covers about a million distinct CDR3 sequences, with roughly 51% appearing a single time and about a fifth taken by the ten largest. The CDR3 is 18 amino acids. The germline V gene has CDR1 KGHDR and CDR2 SFDVKD. V shed 5 bases and J 5 bases; nucleotides not matched to a gene: 9. The specimen was blood. The clonotype comes from a woman aged 60-75 years in good health. The J gene is TRBJ2-2, the V gene TRBV24-1; TRBD2 matches at 14 bases. The CDR3 DNA sequence: TGTGCCACCAGTGTCTCCGGGACTAGCGGGAGCGGGACCGGGGAGCTGTTTTTT. It encodes CATSVSGTSGSGTGELFF.